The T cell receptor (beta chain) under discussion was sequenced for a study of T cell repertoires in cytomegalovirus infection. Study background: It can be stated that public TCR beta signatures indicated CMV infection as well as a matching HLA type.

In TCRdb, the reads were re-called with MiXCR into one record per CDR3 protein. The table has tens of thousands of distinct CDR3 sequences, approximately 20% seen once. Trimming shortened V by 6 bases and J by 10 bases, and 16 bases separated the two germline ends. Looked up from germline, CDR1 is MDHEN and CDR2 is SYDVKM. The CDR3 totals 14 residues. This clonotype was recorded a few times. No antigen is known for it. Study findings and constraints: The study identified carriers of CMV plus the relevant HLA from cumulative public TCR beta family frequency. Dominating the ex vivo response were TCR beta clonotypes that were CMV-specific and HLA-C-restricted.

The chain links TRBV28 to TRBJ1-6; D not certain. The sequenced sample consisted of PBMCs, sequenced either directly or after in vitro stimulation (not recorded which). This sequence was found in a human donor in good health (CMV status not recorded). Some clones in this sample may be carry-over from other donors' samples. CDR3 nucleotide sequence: TGTGCCAGCAGCCTCGACACCTTTGCCTCACCCCTCCACTTT. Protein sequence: CASSLDTFASPLHF. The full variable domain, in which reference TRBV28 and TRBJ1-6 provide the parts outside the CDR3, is DVKVTQSSRYLVKRTGEKVFLECVQDMDHENMFWYRQDPGLGLRLIYFSYDVKMKEKGDIPEGYSVSREKKERFSLILESASTNQTSMYLCASSLDTFASPLHFGNGTRLTVT.